The 3 T cell receptor beta chains given below trace back to one sample, sequenced in a study of blood T cell repertoires in COVID-19. The method was immunoSEQ multiplex PCR; TCRdb's version includes in-frame clones alone and lacks a portion of them. Seen here are about 160,000 clones, roughly 80% observed once, and the top ten hold 7%. The sequenced sample consisted of peripheral blood. All receptors derive from a woman aged 40-49 years with COVID-19, enrolled during active disease.

The rearrangement uses TRBV18 and TRBJ1-1; 9 bases are shared with TRBD1. The V gene's germline CDR1 is KGHSH and CDR2 LQKENI. The CDR3 consists of 14 residues. Trimming at V came to 4 bases and at J to 5 bases, leaving 5 bases not matched to a gene. The CDR3 loop reads CASSRTDRGTEAFF. Written as DNA, the CDR3 is TGTGCCAGCTCACGGACCGACAGGGGGACTGAAGCTTTCTTT. The variable domain in full, with the rest retrieved from reference TRBV18 and TRBJ1-1, is NAGVMQNPRHLVRRRGQEARLRCSPMKGHSHVYWYRQLPEEGLKFMVYLQKENIIDESGMPKERFSAEFPKEGPSILRIQQVVRGDSAAYFCASSRTDRGTEAFFGQGTRLTVV.

The chain recombines TRBV3-1 (or the pseudogene TRBV3-2) with TRBJ2-5; D unclear. V lost 1 base to trimming and J lost 5 bases, with 8 bases between them. This CDR3 has 13 amino acids. The germline V gene has CDR1 LGHDT and CDR2 YNNKEL (reference sequence). CDR3 sequence reads: CASSQVEWETQYF. DNA of the CDR3: TGTGCCAGCAGCCAAGTTGAGTGGGAGACCCAGTACTTC.

The chain carries TRBV7-9 and TRBJ2-1; TRBD2 agrees at 7 bases. The germline V gene has CDR1 SEHNR and CDR2 FQNEAQ (reference sequence). Trimming removed 7 bases from V and 4 bases from J; junction bases left unmatched: 10. There are 15 residues in the CDR3. Written as DNA, the CDR3 is TGTGCCAGCAACTCCCTAGCGGAATATTACAATGAGCAGTTCTTC. It yields the protein CASNSLAEYYNEQFF.